This passage covers 30 T cell receptor beta chains from one sample sequenced in a study of PD-1 blockade in classical Hodgkin lymphoma. The assay was immunoSEQ multiplex PCR, and TCRdb's table has in-frame clones only and misses some. The sample lists 75,000 to 95,000 clones, around 80% occurring once. The sample's time point: cycle 4 day 1 (C4D1), after less than 7 weeks of nivolumab. Every patient experienced relapse after autologous stem cell transplantation, and brentuximab vedotin exposure varied. The source material was peripheral blood mononuclear cells (PBMCs), sampled before the fourth cycle of nivolumab. The receptors were gathered from a human donor with classical Hodgkin lymphoma.

This clone has only a few counts. The gene calls are TRBV12-5 and TRBJ1-2; D is uncertain. The CDR3 totals 12 residues. Germline V gene lookup returns CDR1 LGHNT and CDR2 FRNRAP. V was clipped by 2 bases and J by 8 bases, with 9 bases between them. CDR3 amino acids: CASGLTGTGYTF. The DNA of the CDR3 is TGTGCTAGTGGTTTGACGGGTACCGGCTACACCTTC.

The J gene is TRBJ1-6, the V gene TRBV27; TRBD1 agrees at 7 bases. Trimming took 3 bases from V and 10 from J; bases not matched to a gene: 12. There are 16 residues in the CDR3. Germline V lookup: CDR1 MNHEY, CDR2 SMNVEV (reference sequence). Here the CDR3 reads CASSFLTGTVESPLHF. The CDR3 DNA reads TGTGCCAGCAGTTTCTTAACCGGGACAGTGGAATCACCCCTCCACTTT.

The CDR3 nucleotides are TGTGCCAGCAGCTACGCCGGGACAGGGGTCGGGGAGCAGTACTTC. Translating gives CASSYAGTGVGEQYF. J is TRBJ2-7 and V is TRBV5-4; 10 bases match TRBD1. Germline trimming cut 3 bases from V and 7 bases from J; bases unmatched to any gene: 10. Germline-derived CDR1 and CDR2 are SGHNT and YYREEE (reference sequence). The CDR3 covers 15 residues.

This clone came up a few times. V usage is TRBV5-5 and J usage is TRBJ1-5, with 7 bases that match TRBD1. Looked up from germline, CDR1 is SGHKS and CDR2 is YYEKEE (reference sequence). This CDR3 spans 18 amino acids. Unmatched junction bases numbered 9, after V lost 0 bases and J lost 0 bases. The CDR3 loop is CASSLGTGGAYSNQPQHF. CDR3 bases: TGTGCCAGCAGCTTGGGGACAGGAGGGGCGTATAGCAATCAGCCCCAGCATTTT.

This clone was recorded a few times. The chain employs TRBV6-5 and TRBJ1-1; perhaps TRBD1 as D (6 bases). Germline V gene data show CDR1 as MNHEY and CDR2 as SVGAGI. The CDR3 extends over 13 amino acids. V lost 4 bases to trimming and J lost 8 bases, with 14 bases between them. Here the CDR3 DNA reads TGTGCCAGCAGTTCCAACTCCGGGACAGAAGCTTTCTTT. As protein: CASSSNSGTEAFF.

This chain links TRBV9 with TRBJ2-1; 9 nucleotides match TRBD2. V shed 3 bases and J 8 bases; nucleotides not matched to a gene: 6. CDR3 size: 14 residues. From germline, CDR1 is SGDLS and CDR2 YYNGEE. CDR3 region: CASSAGTSTYEQFF. The CDR3 DNA reads as TGTGCCAGCAGCGCCGGGACTAGCACCTATGAGCAGTTCTTC.

V usage is TRBV7-3 and J usage is TRBJ2-7; D gene unclear. The V gene's germline CDR1 is SGHTA and CDR2 FQGTGA. The CDR3 totals 14 residues. With 2 bases removed from V and 0 bases from J, the gap between germline ends came to 8 bases. CDR3 coding DNA: TGTGCCAGCAGCTTATCGGCAGGCTCCTACGAGCAGTACTTC. Its translation: CASSLSAGSYEQYF.

V and J are TRBV5-1 and TRBJ1-1; D uncertain. CDR1 is SGHRS, CDR2 YFSETQ, per germline. The ends were cut back, 1 base at V and 0 bases at J, with 10 bases in the middle. The CDR3 extends over 15 amino acids. The CDR3: CASSLISGMNTEAFF. The CDR3 DNA is TGCGCCAGCAGCTTGATTTCCGGTATGAACACTGAAGCTTTCTTT.

The chain combines TRBV5-4 with TRBJ2-1; possible D gene TRBD2, 5 bases. Germline CDR1 reads SGHNT; CDR2 reads YYREEE (reference sequence). The V end lost 9 bases, the J end lost 8 bases, and 21 bases lay between the germline ends. The CDR3 length is 14 residues. CDR3 in amino acids: CATQQQTSRDEQFF. As DNA, the CDR3 is TGTGCCACCCAGCAGCAAACTAGTCGAGATGAGCAGTTCTTC.

The chain employs TRBV7-2 and TRBJ2-3, with a tentative D call TRBD1 (5 bases). Trimming shortened V by 4 bases and J by 5 bases, and 10 bases separated the two germline ends. CDR1 and CDR2 (germline): SGHTA, FQGNSA. CDR3 size: 13 residues. CDR3 sequence (DNA): TGTGCCAGCAGCTCCAGGGCTGGAGATACGCAGTATTTT. This translates into CASSSRAGDTQYF.

The rearrangement joins TRBV5-1 to TRBJ1-4, with a possible D match to TRBD1 (6 bases). The ends were cut back, 4 bases at V and 2 bases at J, with 15 bases in the middle. The CDR3 contains 16 residues. CDR1 and CDR2 from the germline V gene are SGHRS and YFSETQ. This chain's CDR3 is CASSITGRGTNEKLFF. The CDR3 DNA sequence: TGCGCCAGCAGCATCACAGGAAGGGGGACTAATGAAAAACTGTTTTTT.

The chain is built from TRBV5-1 and TRBJ2-1, with TRBD2 as a possible D gene (5 bases). V lost 0 bases to trimming and J lost 1 base, with 8 bases between them. The CDR3 covers 15 residues. Germline lookup yields CDR1 SGHRS and CDR2 YFSETQ. DNA of the CDR3: TGCGCCAGCAGCTTGGAGGGAGTATCCTACAATGAGCAGTTCTTC. This codes for CASSLEGVSYNEQFF.

V usage is TRBV25-1 and J usage is TRBJ2-1; tentatively, D is TRBD1 (5 bases). V was pared by 7 bases and J by 2 bases, with 12 bases between. This CDR3 contains 14 residues. Germline assignment: CDR1 MGHDK and CDR2 SYGVNS. The DNA of the CDR3 is TGTGCCAGCATCGGCAGGGCCACCTACAATGAGCAGTTCTTC. Protein: CASIGRATYNEQFF.

The chain links TRBV2 to TRBJ1-5; possible D gene TRBD1, 5 bases. With 6 bases removed from V and 6 bases from J, the gap between germline ends came to 12 bases. Germline CDR1 is SNHLY and CDR2 is FYNNEI. The CDR3 totals 13 residues. The CDR3 DNA reads TGTGCCAGCAGGCAGGGTTCGAGTCAGCCCCAGCATTTT. Translated: CASRQGSSQPQHF. Full variable domain (remainder filled in from reference TRBV2 and TRBJ1-5): EPEVTQTPSHQVTQMGQEVILRCVPISNHLYFYWYRQILGQKVEFLVSFYNNEISEKSEIFDDQFSVERPDGSNFTLKIRSTKLEDSAMYFCASRQGSSQPQHFGDGTRLSIL.

This chain's CDR3 is CASSRSPLAGGYTDTQYF. DNA of the CDR3: TGCGCCAGCAGCCGGTCCCCCCTTGCGGGAGGCTACACAGATACGCAGTATTTT. This chain joins TRBV5-1 and TRBJ2-3; 8 positions agree with TRBD2. With V trimmed by 4 bases and J by 2 bases, 15 bases remained unmatched. CDR1 SGHRS and CDR2 YFSETQ come from the germline V gene. This CDR3 spans 18 amino acids. The full variable domain, its missing parts supplied by reference TRBV5-1 and TRBJ2-3, is KAGVTQTPRYLIKTRGQQVTLSCSPISGHRSVSWYQQTPGQGLQFLFEYFSETQRNKGNFPGRFSGRQFSNSRSEMNVSTLELGDSALYLCASSRSPLAGGYTDTQYFGPGTRLTVL.

This chain connects TRBV6-1 to TRBJ1-1; D possibly corresponds to TRBD1 (6 bases). Germline CDR1 and CDR2: MNHNS and SASEGT. CDR3 length: 12 residues. V lost 7 bases and J 1 base, leaving 7 bases between the germline ends. The CDR3 sequence is CASNRANTEAFF. CDR3 bases: TGTGCCAGCAACAGGGCGAACACTGAAGCTTTCTTT.

The rearrangement uses TRBV5-4 and TRBJ2-2; 11 nucleotides line up with TRBD2. Looked up from germline, CDR1 is SGHNT and CDR2 is YYREEE (reference sequence). The junction had 6 bases not matched to a gene; V was cut back by 1 base and J by 4 bases. This CDR3 has 17 amino acids. This CDR3 reads CASSLLGSGRGTGELFF. The DNA for the CDR3 is TGTGCCAGCAGCTTGCTCGGTAGCGGGAGGGGCACCGGGGAGCTGTTTTTT.

This clone was counted a few times. The V gene is TRBV19, the J gene TRBJ2-2, with a possible D match to TRBD1 (6 bases). The ends were cut back, 7 bases at V and 7 bases at J, with 22 bases in the middle. The CDR3 consists of 16 residues. The germline V gene encodes CDR1 LNHDA and CDR2 SQIVND (reference sequence). The CDR3 sequence is CASTKGLQGYSGELFF. CDR3 bases: TGTGCCAGTACCAAGGGGCTACAGGGTTATAGCGGGGAGCTGTTTTTT.

This clone has just a few counts. The gene calls are TRBV2 and TRBJ2-7; a weak D match, TRBD2 (6 bases). V was shortened by 3 bases and J by 7 bases, with 7 bases between the two germline ends. The CDR3 consists of 11 residues. Germline values: CDR1 SNHLY, CDR2 FYNNEI. The CDR3: CASSEEGEQYF. CDR3 coding DNA: TGTGCCAGCAGTGAGGAGGGGGAGCAGTACTTC.

This clone appeared once. J is TRBJ1-1 and V is TRBV5-6; TRBD1 matches 8 bases. CDR1 is SGHDT, CDR2 YYEEEE, per germline. The V segment lost 4 bases and the J segment 3 bases; nucleotides outside the gene matches: 8. The CDR3 loop spans 15 amino acids. The CDR3 nucleotides are TGTGCCAGCAGCGCACCAGGGGGCGCGTACACTGAAGCTTTCTTT. Translating it yields CASSAPGGAYTEAFF.

This clone has a single count. The genes are TRBV7-2 and TRBJ2-7; D perhaps matches TRBD2 (6 bases). Germline V gene data show CDR1 as SGHTA and CDR2 as FQGNSA. With 4 bases removed from V and 0 bases from J, the gap between germline ends came to 16 bases. The CDR3 sequence is 16 residues long. The CDR3 DNA reads TGTGCCAGCAGCTCCTGGAGCCTAGCGACCTCCTACGAGCAGTACTTC. Encoded protein: CASSSWSLATSYEQYF.

The chain uses TRBV5-1 and TRBJ2-3, with D perhaps TRBD2 (6 bases). CDR3 length: 16 amino acids. The germline V gene has CDR1 SGHRS and CDR2 YFSETQ. Trimming left V 6 bases short and J 4 bases short, with 21 bases between. The DNA for the CDR3 is TGCGCCAGCACCCCGAGAAGCGGGCTGGGGCCAGATACGCAGTATTTT. This translates into CASTPRSGLGPDTQYF.

The chain joins TRBV4-3 to TRBJ2-5; the match to TRBD2 covers 9 bases. The CDR3 totals 15 residues. CDR1 LGHNA and CDR2 YSLEER come from the germline V gene. The ends lost 1 base at V and 5 bases at J; junction bases unmatched: 5. The CDR3 region is CASSQVAGEWETQYF. The CDR3 nucleotides are TGCGCCAGCAGCCAAGTAGCGGGAGAGTGGGAGACCCAGTACTTC.

The J gene is TRBJ2-7, the V gene TRBV5-5; D remains ambiguous. V lost 3 bases to trimming and J lost 0 bases, with 19 bases between them. The germline V gene encodes CDR1 SGHKS and CDR2 YYEKEE (reference sequence). The CDR3 runs 17 residues. The CDR3 sequence: CASSSYPFGDPSYEQYF. DNA for the CDR3: TGTGCCAGCAGCTCGTACCCGTTTGGCGATCCCTCCTACGAGCAGTACTTC. Filled out from reference TRBV5-5 and TRBJ2-7, the complete variable domain reads DAGVTQSPTHLIKTRGQQVTLRCSPISGHKSVSWYQQVLGQGPQFIFQYYEKEERGRGNFPDRFSARQFPNYSSELNVNALLLGDSALYLCASSSYPFGDPSYEQYFGPGTRLTVT.

The chain uses TRBV5-1 and TRBJ2-2; D is unclear. The CDR3 runs to 14 residues. The V gene lost 4 bases and the J gene lost 1 base, with 8 bases spanning the gap. CDR1 is SGHRS, CDR2 YFSETQ, per germline. The CDR3 nucleotides read TGCGCCAGCAGCCCTGTTCAGAACACCGGGGAGCTGTTTTTT. It translates to CASSPVQNTGELFF. The variable domain in full, with the rest retrieved from reference TRBV5-1 and TRBJ2-2, is KAGVTQTPRYLIKTRGQQVTLSCSPISGHRSVSWYQQTPGQGLQFLFEYFSETQRNKGNFPGRFSGRQFSNSRSEMNVSTLELGDSALYLCASSPVQNTGELFFGEGSRLTVL.

This clone was found once. The genes are TRBV10-3 and TRBJ2-1; weak D call: TRBD2 (5 bases). V dropped 10 bases and J dropped 8 bases, with 12 bases sitting between them. Germline CDR1 ENHRY, CDR2 SYGVKD. This CDR3 contains 11 residues. This CDR3 is CASTSGDEQFF. The CDR3 region has the DNA TGTGCCAGCACATCCGGGGATGAGCAGTTCTTC.

The chain joins TRBV7-9 to TRBJ1-4, with D unresolved. CDR3 size: 16 residues. Trimming left V 2 bases short and J 5 bases short, with 15 bases between. Per germline, CDR1 SEHNR and CDR2 FQNEAQ (reference sequence). CDR3 sequence: CASSLPLGRLNEKLFF. CDR3 bases: TGTGCCAGCAGCTTACCCCTAGGAAGATTAAATGAAAAACTGTTTTTT. Combining the CDR3 with reference TRBV7-9 and TRBJ1-4 gives the whole variable domain DTGVSQNPRHKITKRGQNVTFRCDPISEHNRLYWYRQTLGQGPEFLTYFQNEAQLEKSRLLSDRFSAERPKGSFSTLEIQRTEQGDSAMYLCASSLPLGRLNEKLFFGSGTQLSVL.

The CDR3 region has the DNA TGTGCCAGCAGTTCGCAGCCAATCTATGGCTACACCTTC. It yields the protein CASSSQPIYGYTF. V and J are TRBV6-1 and TRBJ1-2; D remains ambiguous. The CDR3 consists of 13 residues. The V gene lost 5 bases and the J gene lost 4 bases, with 11 bases spanning the gap. The germline V gene encodes CDR1 MNHNS and CDR2 SASEGT.

The chain is built from TRBV9 and TRBJ2-7, with no clear D. This CDR3 contains 14 residues. CDR1 is SGDLS, CDR2 YYNGEE, per germline. Trimming removed 0 bases from V and 0 bases from J, with 7 bases in between. The CDR3 nucleotides read TGTGCCAGCAGCGTAGGCCGGAGCTCCTACGAGCAGTACTTC. Its translation is CASSVGRSSYEQYF.

Worth noting for this clone: The sample holds other DNA sequences that translate to the same CDR3. V usage is TRBV7-2 and J usage is TRBJ2-7; no clear D gene. CDR1 is SGHTA and CDR2 is FQGNSA in the germline V gene. The CDR3 has 12 residues. The germline V and J ends were trimmed by 1 base and 4 bases, with 5 bases remaining between them. The CDR3 here is CASSLVGYEQYF. The CDR3 DNA is TGTGCCAGCAGCTTAGTAGGGTACGAGCAGTACTTC. The full variable domain, completed using reference TRBV7-2 and TRBJ2-7, is GAGVSQSPSNKVTEKGKDVELRCDPISGHTALYWYRQSLGQGLEFLIYFQGNSAPDKSGLPSDRFSAERTGGSVSTLTIQRTQQEDSAVYLCASSLVGYEQYFGPGTRLTVT.